The clone carrying this T cell receptor (beta chain) was seen more than once but under ten times. Unique molecular identifiers were incorporated when the TCRbeta library was constructed. Each CDR3 protein is one row after TCRdb ran MiXCR on the PCR reads. The profile shows about a million distinct CDR3 sequences, 25% to 30% of them singletons. The sample belongs to a study of T-cell reconstitution after alpha-beta-depleted transplantation in children. Germline V gene lookup returns CDR1 SGHRS and CDR2 YFSETQ. This CDR3 has 19 amino acids. V was cut by 4 bases and J by 4 bases, with 27 bases left in between.

The sample in question was PBMCs, mostly from graft donor cells, obtained 360 days after TCRalphabeta/CD19-depleted stem cell transplant. The sequence was collected from a boy younger than two who had a stem cell transplant for SCID, so the T cells may come from the graft donor. V and J are TRBV5-1 and TRBJ2-1; D is possibly TRBD1 (6 bases). The CDR3 loop reads CASSPKGVLGQKIYNEQFF. CDR3 coding DNA: TGCGCCAGCAGCCCCAAGGGAGTCTTAGGACAGAAAATTTACAATGAGCAGTTCTTC.